This T cell receptor beta chain was found in a study of shared clonotypes between healthy human individuals. Only one count was recorded for this clone. Its antigen is still unknown. This CDR3 comprises 15 residues. Germline assignment: CDR1 SGDLS and CDR2 YYNGEE. Trimming shortened V by 4 bases and J by 0 bases, and 13 bases separated the two germline ends. Whole-study results and caveats: Larger richness was generally estimated for naive than memory subsets. Incomplete sequencing of sorted subsets was indicated by rarefaction despite large depth. Exclusively blood specimens were collected; tissue repertoires likely differ.

Profiling relied on immunoSEQ multiplex PCR, and the TCRdb table lists in-frame clones only, not all of them. The sample holds some 2,100,000 clones; about 93% are singletons and the top ten take 1.5% to 2%. CD45RO negativity and positive selection for CCR7 defined naive CD8 cells, a population that excluded terminally differentiated effector memory CD45RA+ cells. Source material: naive CD8+ T cells from PBMCs. The sequence came from a man aged 18-30 years in good health. Some clones in this sample may be carry-over from other donors' samples. This chain connects TRBV9 to TRBJ1-1; D is undetermined. The CDR3 nucleotides read TGTGCCAGCAGCCCCGGGAGGGCCATGAACACTGAAGCTTTCTTT. Residues: CASSPGRAMNTEAFF.